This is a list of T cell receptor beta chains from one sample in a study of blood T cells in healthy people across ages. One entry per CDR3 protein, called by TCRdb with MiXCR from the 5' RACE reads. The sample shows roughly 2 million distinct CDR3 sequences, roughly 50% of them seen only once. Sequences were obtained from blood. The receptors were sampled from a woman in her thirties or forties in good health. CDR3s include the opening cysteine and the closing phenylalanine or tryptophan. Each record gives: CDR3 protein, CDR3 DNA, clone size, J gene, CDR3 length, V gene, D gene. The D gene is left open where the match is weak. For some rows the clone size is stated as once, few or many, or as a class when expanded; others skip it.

CDR3: CASKEGGKYEQYF; DNA: TGTGCCAGTAAGGAGGGGGGAAAATACGAGCAGTACTTC; size: .; J: TRBJ2-7; length: 13; V: TRBV19; D: .
CDR3: CSARGTGTGVRETQYF; DNA: TGCAGTGCTAGAGGAACCGGGACAGGGGTCAGAGAGACCCAGTACTTC; size: .; J: TRBJ2-5; length: 16; V: TRBV20-1; D: TRBD1
CDR3: CASSLYPDRAGANVLTF; DNA: TGTGCCAGCAGTTTATACCCCGACAGGGCTGGGGCCAACGTCCTGACTTTC; size: .; J: TRBJ2-6; length: 17; V: TRBV27; D: TRBD1
CDR3: CASSLLRALDYGYTF; DNA: TGTGCCAGCAGTCTACTCAGGGCATTGGACTATGGCTACACCTTC; size: .; J: TRBJ1-2; length: 15; V: TRBV28; D: .
CDR3: CASSYGLAGRTDTQYF; DNA: TGTGCCAGCAGTTACGGACTAGCGGGGCGCACAGATACGCAGTATTTT; size: .; J: TRBJ2-3; length: 16; V: TRBV6-2/TRBV6-3; D: TRBD2
CDR3: CASTGQGNSPLHF; DNA: TGTGCCAGCACGGGACAGGGTAATTCACCCCTCCACTTT; size: few; J: TRBJ1-6; length: 13; V: TRBV6-5; D: TRBD1
CDR3: CASSLGRTPDGYTF; DNA: TGTGCCAGCAGCTTAGGACGGACCCCGGATGGCTACACCTTC; size: .; J: TRBJ1-2; length: 14; V: TRBV7-2; D: .
CDR3: CSAFSGTGGGETQYF; DNA: TGCAGTGCTTTCTCCGGGACAGGGGGCGGAGAGACCCAGTACTTC; size: .; J: TRBJ2-5; length: 15; V: TRBV20-1; D: TRBD1
CDR3: CASSSVPASTDTQYF; DNA: TGTGCCAGCAGTTCTGTCCCGGCAAGCACAGATACGCAGTATTTT; size: .; J: TRBJ2-3; length: 15; V: TRBV12-3/TRBV12-4; D: .
CDR3: CASSAMGGLSTDTQYF; DNA: TGTGCCAGCAGTGCAATGGGGGGACTTAGCACAGATACGCAGTATTTT; size: .; J: TRBJ2-3; length: 16; V: TRBV2; D: .
CDR3: CASSQDTIPFEEIQYF; DNA: TGTGCCAGCAGCCAAGATACTATCCCCTTCGAAGAGATCCAGTACTTC; size: .; J: TRBJ2-7; length: 16; V: TRBV14; D: .
CDR3: CASSPRGESAGSPLHF; DNA: TGTGCCAGCAGCCCGCGGGGAGAGAGCGCGGGGTCACCCCTCCACTTT; size: .; J: TRBJ1-6; length: 16; V: TRBV14; D: .
CDR3: CASAGQGSSPLHF; DNA: TGTGCCAGCGCCGGACAGGGGAGTTCACCCCTCCACTTT; size: .; J: TRBJ1-6; length: 13; V: TRBV6-1; D: TRBD1
CDR3: CATSRDFAGGAGANVLTF; DNA: TGTGCCACCAGCAGAGATTTTGCAGGGGGCGCTGGGGCCAACGTCCTGACTTTC; size: once; J: TRBJ2-6; length: 18; V: TRBV15; D: TRBD1
CDR3: CASSPGPLSYNEQFF; DNA: TGTGCCAGCAGTCCCGGACCCCTCTCCTACAATGAGCAGTTCTTC; size: .; J: TRBJ2-1; length: 15; V: TRBV6-5; D: .
CDR3: CASSQAVTVQANVLTF; DNA: TGTGCCAGCAGCCAAGCGGTAACAGTCCAGGCCAACGTCCTGACTTTC; size: few; J: TRBJ2-6; length: 16; V: TRBV14; D: .
CDR3: CASSPRGGTDTQYF; DNA: TGCGCCAGCAGCCCCCGGGGAGGCACAGATACGCAGTATTTT; size: many; J: TRBJ2-3; length: 14; V: TRBV11-2; D: .
CDR3: CATSIKGFSSTQYF; DNA: TGTGCCACCAGCATCAAAGGGTTTTCTTCGACCCAGTACTTC; size: .; J: TRBJ2-5; length: 14; V: TRBV15; D: .
CDR3: CASSLLWGTNNYGYTF; DNA: TGTGCCAGCAGCTTGTTGTGGGGGACAAATAACTATGGCTACACCTTC; size: .; J: TRBJ1-2; length: 16; V: TRBV5-5; D: .
CDR3: CASSESVDEQFF; DNA: TGTGCCAGCAGTGAATCGGTGGATGAGCAGTTCTTC; size: few; J: TRBJ2-1; length: 12; V: TRBV25-1; D: .
CDR3: CASSPTPGGGNEQFF; DNA: TGCGCCAGCAGCCCCACCCCGGGCGGGGGGAATGAGCAGTTCTTC; size: few; J: TRBJ2-1; length: 15; V: TRBV5-1; D: TRBD2
CDR3: CASIRGGVDNEQFF; DNA: TGTGCCAGCATTAGGGGGGGGGTCGACAATGAGCAGTTCTTC; size: few; J: TRBJ2-1; length: 14; V: TRBV27; D: .
CDR3: CASSLTAVEQYF; DNA: TGTGCCAGCAGCTTAACCGCTGTCGAGCAGTACTTC; size: .; J: TRBJ2-7; length: 12; V: TRBV7-9; D: .
CDR3: CASSLNRVSYNSPLHF; DNA: TGTGCCAGCAGTTTAAACAGGGTCTCCTATAATTCACCCCTCCACTTT; size: .; J: TRBJ1-6; length: 16; V: TRBV27; D: .
CDR3: CASSEGQGGPYGYTF; DNA: TGTGCCAGCAGCGAAGGACAGGGGGGGCCCTATGGCTACACCTTC; size: .; J: TRBJ1-2; length: 15; V: TRBV7-9; D: TRBD1
CDR3: CASSSSVVHTQYF; DNA: TGTGCCAGCAGTTCTTCAGTGGTGCATACGCAGTATTTT; size: .; J: TRBJ2-3; length: 13; V: TRBV12-3/TRBV12-4; D: .
CDR3: CASSLGGRGQGGYEQYF; DNA: TGTGCCAGCAGCTTAGGGGGTCGGGGACAGGGAGGGTACGAGCAGTACTTC; size: .; J: TRBJ2-7; length: 17; V: TRBV7-2; D: TRBD1
CDR3: CASSLSATSYEQYF; DNA: TGTGCCAGCAGCTTAAGCGCCACTTCCTACGAGCAGTACTTC; size: .; J: TRBJ2-7; length: 14; V: TRBV7-2; D: .
CDR3: CASSRIRGQSNEQYF; DNA: TGTGCCAGCAGCCGTATACGGGGGCAATCCAATGAGCAGTACTTC; size: .; J: TRBJ2-5; length: 15; V: TRBV12-3/TRBV12-4; D: .
CDR3: CSARVFGGDSNEQFF; DNA: TGCAGTGCTAGGGTCTTCGGGGGTGATAGCAATGAGCAGTTCTTC; size: .; J: TRBJ2-1; length: 15; V: TRBV20-1; D: .
CDR3: CASSLAASGSYEQYF; DNA: TGCGCCAGCAGCTTGGCCGCCTCAGGGTCATACGAGCAGTACTTC; size: few; J: TRBJ2-7; length: 15; V: TRBV5-1; D: .
CDR3: CASSQDRPINEKLFF; DNA: TGTGCCAGCAGCCAAGATCGCCCAATTAATGAAAAACTGTTTTTT; size: .; J: TRBJ1-4; length: 15; V: TRBV4-2; D: .
CDR3: CSVGRGSVGQGSNGYTF; DNA: TGCAGCGTTGGGCGAGGAAGTGTGGGACAGGGGAGTAATGGCTACACCTTC; size: .; J: TRBJ1-2; length: 17; V: TRBV29-1; D: TRBD1
CDR3: CSARSVDYTQYF; DNA: TGCAGTGCTAGATCGGTGGATTATACGCAGTATTTT; size: few; J: TRBJ2-3; length: 12; V: TRBV20-1; D: .
CDR3: CASSSRRTGPPEQYF; DNA: TGTGCCAGCAGCTCACGAAGGACAGGGCCTCCCGAGCAGTACTTC; size: .; J: TRBJ2-7; length: 15; V: TRBV7-9; D: TRBD1
CDR3: CASSPGGVIYEQYF; DNA: TGTGCCAGCAGCCCGGGGGGGGTTATTTACGAGCAGTACTTC; size: .; J: TRBJ2-7; length: 14; V: TRBV7-9; D: TRBD2
CDR3: CASSQEGPPLHF; DNA: TGCGCCAGCAGCCAAGAAGGCCCACCCCTCCACTTT; size: few; J: TRBJ1-6; length: 12; V: TRBV4-1; D: .
CDR3: CASSATTVNQPQHF; DNA: TGTGCCAGCAGCGCTACGACAGTGAATCAGCCCCAGCATTTT; size: few; J: TRBJ1-5; length: 14; V: TRBV7-2; D: .
CDR3: CASRNTGGVRGYTF; DNA: TGTGCCAGCAGAAATACAGGGGGCGTTCGTGGCTACACCTTC; size: .; J: TRBJ1-2; length: 14; V: TRBV7-2; D: TRBD1